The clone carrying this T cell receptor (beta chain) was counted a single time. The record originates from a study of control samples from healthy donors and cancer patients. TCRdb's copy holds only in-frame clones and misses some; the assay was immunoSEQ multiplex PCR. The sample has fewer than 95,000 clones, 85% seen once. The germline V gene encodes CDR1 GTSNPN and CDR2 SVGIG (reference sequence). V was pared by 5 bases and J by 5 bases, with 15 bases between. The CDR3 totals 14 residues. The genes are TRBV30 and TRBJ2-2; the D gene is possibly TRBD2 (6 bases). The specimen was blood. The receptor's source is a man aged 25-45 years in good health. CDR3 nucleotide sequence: TGTGCCTGGGTGGCCGGGGGAGGAACCGGGGAGCTGTTTTTT. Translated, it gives CAWVAGGGTGELFF.